In this sample, the clone carrying this T cell receptor (beta chain) turned up once. Antigen unknown. This entry is derived from a study of cytomegalovirus exposure and HLA in healthy donors. The study's findings and limits: The majority of TCR sequences were rare, yet some public TCRs appeared in many donors.

Using immunoSEQ multiplex PCR, the repertoire was profiled, and TCRdb retains in-frame clones only, with some absent. Of some 49,000 clones listed, roughly 93% are singletons. V dropped 3 bases and J dropped 1; count of bases not matched to a gene: 2. CDR1 and CDR2 from the germline V gene are SGHRS and YFSETQ. The CDR3 spans 14 residues. The J gene is TRBJ1-1, the V gene TRBV5-1; 8 bases are a match to TRBD1. The sample consisted of PBMCs. The clonotype originates from a man aged 18-30 years in good health and CMV-seronegative. Here the CDR3 DNA reads TGCGCCAGCAGCTATGACAGGGGGAACACTGAAGCTTTCTTT. It yields the protein CASSYDRGNTEAFF.